One and the same sample provided the 3 T cell receptor beta chains below, sequenced in a study of beta chain features in type 1 diabetes. What was sequenced were expressed TCRB transcripts, since all of the isolated RNA had been reverse transcribed. TCRdb keeps only in-frame clones here, not all; method: immunoSEQ multiplex PCR. Seen here are about 160,000 clones, around 8.5% observed once, and the top ten hold 0.65%. The sample taken for sequencing was central memory CD4+ T cells from blood. These receptors were taken from a man younger than 30 in good health.

The chain is built from TRBV7-3 and TRBJ2-2; possible D gene TRBD1, 6 bases. This CDR3 has 15 residues. The V gene's germline CDR1 is SGHTA and CDR2 FQGTGA. Trimming left V 3 bases short and J 2 bases short, with 10 bases between. CDR3 region: CASSLAGANTGELFF. CDR3 nucleotide sequence: TGTGCCAGCAGCTTGGCAGGGGCCAACACCGGGGAGCTGTTTTTT.

This clone was recorded at least ten times. The V gene is TRBV28, the J gene TRBJ2-7; TRBD2 aligns across 14 bases. Germline V gene lookup returns CDR1 MDHEN and CDR2 SYDVKM. The CDR3 spans 17 residues. J lost 2 bases, V lost 10 bases, and 13 bases had no gene match. In DNA form, the CDR3 reads TGTGCCATCAAAGGACTAGCGGGAGGAGTAATACCCTACGAGCAGTACTTC. It specifies CAIKGLAGGVIPYEQYF.

There are many counts of this clone. The chain couples TRBV14 to TRBJ2-1; 13 positions match TRBD2. With V trimmed by 1 base and J by 4 bases, 1 base remained unmatched. This CDR3 has 16 amino acids. The germline V gene encodes CDR1 SGHDN and CDR2 FVKESK. The CDR3 DNA reads as TGTGCCAGCAGCCAAGTGGGACTAGCGGGATACAATGAGCAGTTCTTC. Its protein is CASSQVGLAGYNEQFF.